This T cell receptor beta chain comes out of a study of blood T cell repertoires in COVID-19. In the authors' workflow: From reference gene primer amplification, estimates of nucleated cell counts were derived. Here immunoSEQ multiplex PCR was the method, and the copy in TCRdb shows in-frame clones only, minus some. V and J calls and clone size are those listed in that table; D and trimming were worked out from the DNA. The data show fewer than 150,000 clones, more than 75% seen once. This CDR3 spans 14 amino acids. CDR1 and CDR2 from the germline V gene are SGHRS and YFSETQ. V was pared by 4 bases and J by 5 bases, with 8 bases of the junction left unmatched.

The receptor was isolated from a woman aged 50 to 60 who had recovered from COVID-19. The sequenced material came from peripheral blood. This rearrangement joins TRBV5-1 to TRBJ1-1, with TRBD1 matching over 7 bases. CDR3 coding DNA: TGCGCCAGCAGCCTAAGGACAGGAAGTACTGAAGCTTTCTTT. It yields the protein CASSLRTGSTEAFF. Drawing the rest from reference TRBV5-1 and TRBJ1-1, the complete variable domain is KAGVTQTPRYLIKTRGQQVTLSCSPISGHRSVSWYQQTPGQGLQFLFEYFSETQRNKGNFPGRFSGRQFSNSRSEMNVSTLELGDSALYLCASSLRTGSTEAFFGQGTRLTVV.